Below are 9 T cell receptor beta chains sequenced from a single sample in a study of blood T cell repertoires in COVID-19. Sequenced by immunoSEQ multiplex PCR; TCRdb stores in-frame clones only, minus some. The repertoire holds fewer than 350,000 clones, with around 86% as singletons. Sequencing input: PBMCs or T cells enriched from blood (not recorded which). The receptors come from a woman between 40 and 50 years old with acute COVID-19.

The chain combines TRBV6-5 with TRBJ2-3; the match to TRBD2 covers 12 bases. The V gene's germline CDR1 is MNHEY and CDR2 SVGAGI. V lost 6 bases to trimming and J lost 4 bases; unmatched junction nucleotides: 5. This CDR3 is built from 15 residues. For the CDR3, the DNA is TGTGCCAGCAGCCTAGCGGGAGGGCCGGCAGATACGCAGTATTTT. Residues: CASSLAGGPADTQYF.

This clone has a single count. The V call is TRBV11-3, the J call TRBJ2-3, with unresolved D. V was cut by 1 base and J by 4 bases, with 6 bases left in between. This CDR3 has 13 residues. Germline-derived CDR1 and CDR2 are SGHNT and YENEEA. The CDR3 DNA is TGTGCCAGCAGCTTAGTACAGTCAGATACGCAGTATTTT. Encoded protein: CASSLVQSDTQYF.

Only a few counts were recorded for this clone. The CDR3 sequence: CASSQDSGHPDTQYF. The CDR3 coding sequence is TGTGCCAGCAGCCAAGATTCAGGGCACCCAGATACGCAGTATTTT. The rearrangement links TRBV3-1 (or the pseudogene TRBV3-2) to TRBJ2-3; weak D call: TRBD1 (5 bases). The length of the CDR3 is 15 residues. Germline V gene data show CDR1 as LGHDT and CDR2 as YNNKEL (reference sequence). V lost 0 bases to trimming and J lost 4 bases, with 11 bases between them.

This sequence joins TRBV6-1 and TRBJ1-5; D is perhaps TRBD1 (5 bases). CDR1 is MNHNS and CDR2 is SASEGT in the germline V gene. The length of the CDR3 is 14 residues. V was cut by 3 bases and J by 6 bases, with 12 bases left in between. CDR3 loop: CASSDSRVGQPQHF. The CDR3 nucleotides are TGTGCCAGCAGTGATAGCAGGGTGGGTCAGCCCCAGCATTTT.

This clone was recorded only once. This rearrangement joins TRBV2 to TRBJ2-2; 12 nucleotides match TRBD2. Trimming at V came to 6 bases and at J to 5 bases, leaving 4 bases not matched to a gene. This CDR3 is 15 amino acids long. Germline V gene lookup returns CDR1 SNHLY and CDR2 FYNNEI. CDR3 loop: CASRPTSGRTGELFF. In DNA form, the CDR3 reads TGTGCCAGCAGGCCGACTAGCGGGAGAACCGGGGAGCTGTTTTTT. The whole variable domain, remainder taken from reference TRBV2 and TRBJ2-2, is EPEVTQTPSHQVTQMGQEVILRCVPISNHLYFYWYRQILGQKVEFLVSFYNNEISEKSEIFDDQFSVERPDGSNFTLKIRSTKLEDSAMYFCASRPTSGRTGELFFGEGSRLTVL.

J is TRBJ1-5 and V is TRBV24-1; 7 nucleotides match TRBD1. The CDR3 is 16 amino acids. CDR1 is KGHDR, CDR2 SFDVKD, per germline. Trimming took 3 bases from V and 3 from J; bases not matched to a gene: 7. The CDR3 protein is CATSDRTTGPNQPQHF. In nucleotides, the CDR3 is TGTGCCACCAGTGATCGTACGACAGGGCCCAATCAGCCCCAGCATTTT.

The chain links TRBV2 to TRBJ1-2; TRBD1 might be the D (5 bases). The germline V and J ends were trimmed by 3 bases and 7 bases, with 15 bases remaining between them. The CDR3 has 14 amino acids. Germline CDR1 SNHLY, CDR2 FYNNEI. The DNA of the CDR3 is TGTGCCAGCAGTGACCTGGGGCTAATGGGTGGCTACACCTTC. The encoded protein is CASSDLGLMGGYTF.

This chain joins TRBV28 and TRBJ2-5; TRBD2 matches 7 bases. This CDR3 is built from 13 residues. Trimming at V came to 10 bases and at J to 1 base, leaving 6 bases not matched to a gene. From germline, CDR1 is MDHEN and CDR2 SYDVKM. Here the CDR3 reads CATGGGLQETQYF. CDR3 bases: TGTGCCACTGGGGGGGGACTCCAAGAGACCCAGTACTTC.

The chain links TRBV7-9 to TRBJ1-2, with 12 bases that match TRBD1. Trimming took 5 bases from V and 6 from J; bases not matched to a gene: 4. The CDR3 consists of 14 residues. The germline gives CDR1 SEHNR, CDR2 FQNEAQ (reference sequence). CDR3 in DNA: TGTGCCAGCAGCCGGGGGACAGGGGGCGATGGCTACACCTTC. Translated: CASSRGTGGDGYTF.